Below are 19 T cell receptor beta chains sequenced from a single sample in a study of blood T cell repertoires in COVID-19. TCRdb's table, derived via immunoSEQ multiplex PCR, lists solely in-frame clones and lacks some. Of some 80,000 clones listed, 70% to 90% were seen once; the top ten hold under 8.5%. The sequencing input was peripheral blood. The receptors originated from a man older than 75 with active or convalescent COVID-19.

This clone occurred once. The rearrangement links TRBV10-1 to TRBJ2-4; TRBD2 might be the D (5 bases). This CDR3 has 18 residues. Trimming shortened V by 8 bases and J by 1 base, and 24 bases separated the two germline ends. CDR1 WNHNN and CDR2 SYGVQD come from the germline V gene (reference sequence). CDR3 protein: CASAVTSGFRKAKNIQYF. CDR3 in DNA: TGCGCCAGCGCAGTTACGAGCGGATTCCGAAAGGCCAAAAACATTCAGTACTTC.

The chain has TRBV6-5 and TRBJ2-5, with 7 bases fitting TRBD2. CDR3 length equals 13 residues. Germline trimming cut 11 bases from V and 1 base from J; bases unmatched to any gene: 7. Germline V gene data show CDR1 as MNHEY and CDR2 as SVGAGI. This CDR3 is CAGGLTAQETQYF. The CDR3 DNA reads TGTGCCGGGGGACTAACCGCCCAAGAGACCCAGTACTTC.

The chain has TRBV24-1 and TRBJ2-1; D is perhaps TRBD1 (5 bases). CDR3 size: 13 residues. Trimming removed 9 bases at V and 3 bases at J, with 11 bases between. The V gene's germline CDR1 is KGHDR and CDR2 SFDVKD. The CDR3 region has the DNA TGTGCCACCGCGATAGGACACTACAATGAGCAGTTCTTC. Residues: CATAIGHYNEQFF.

The rearrangement joins TRBV11-2 to TRBJ2-1; 7 nucleotides agree with TRBD1. CDR1 is SGHAT and CDR2 is FQNNGV in the germline V gene. Unmatched junction bases numbered 4, after V lost 5 bases and J lost 6 bases. The CDR3 is 13 amino acids. The CDR3 loop reads CASSRDSLNEQFF. Here the CDR3 DNA reads TGTGCCAGCAGCCGGGACAGCCTCAATGAGCAGTTCTTC.

V is TRBV6-1 and J is TRBJ2-5, with 7 bases aligning to TRBD1. Per germline, CDR1 MNHNS and CDR2 SASEGT. V was pared by 2 bases and J by 2 bases, with 8 bases of the junction left unmatched. This CDR3 has 16 residues. CDR3 DNA sequence: TGTGCCAGCAGTGAACCAAGACAGGGCCTTCAAGAGACCCAGTACTTC. This sequence encodes CASSEPRQGLQETQYF.

J is TRBJ1-4 and V is TRBV6-5, with 8 bases matching TRBD1. CDR3 length: 14 amino acids. From germline, CDR1 is MNHEY and CDR2 SVGAGI. V shed 4 bases, J shed 10 bases, and the junction held 8 bases outside the gene matches. The CDR3 DNA reads as TGTGCCAGCAGTTCCCTAGGACAGGGCGGAAAACTGTTTTTT. This encodes CASSSLGQGGKLFF.

This rearrangement joins TRBV2 to TRBJ2-1; 8 nucleotides match TRBD2. Germline CDR1 reads SNHLY; CDR2 reads FYNNEI. J lost 7 bases, V lost 6 bases, and 8 bases had no gene match. This CDR3 comprises 14 residues. The CDR3 spells CASSARLALNEQFF. The CDR3 region has the DNA TGTGCCAGCAGCGCTCGACTAGCGCTGAATGAGCAGTTCTTC.

The gene calls are TRBV19 and TRBJ2-7, with unresolved D. The germline V gene encodes CDR1 LNHDA and CDR2 SQIVND (reference sequence). The V end lost 6 bases, the J end lost 3 bases, and 12 bases lay between the germline ends. There are 13 residues in the CDR3. The CDR3 DNA sequence: TGTGCCAGTAGCCTAGGTCTCAGCTACGAGCAGTACGTC. This translates into CASSLGLSYEQYV.

V usage is TRBV4-2 and J usage is TRBJ2-1; a weak D match, TRBD2 (6 bases). CDR3 length equals 14 residues. The ends were cut back, 5 bases at V and 3 bases at J, with 11 bases in the middle. Germline CDR1 is LGHNA and CDR2 is YNFKEQ. CDR3 DNA sequence: TGTGCCAGCAGCATTGGGACTCTCTACAATGAGCAGTTCTTC. Translated: CASSIGTLYNEQFF.

The chain carries TRBV28 and TRBJ1-2, with TRBD1 matching over 8 bases. Germline V gives CDR1 MDHEN, CDR2 SYDVKM. Unmatched junction bases numbered 1, after V lost 4 bases and J lost 0 bases. The CDR3 sequence is 14 residues long. DNA of the CDR3: TGTGCCAGCAGTTACAGGGGGACTAACTATGGCTACACCTTC. It specifies CASSYRGTNYGYTF.

This sequence joins TRBV7-9 and TRBJ2-3; D possibly corresponds to TRBD2 (5 bases). The CDR3 contains 15 residues. Germline CDR1 SEHNR, CDR2 FQNEAQ (reference sequence). Trimming shortened V by 4 bases and J by 3 bases, and 14 bases separated the two germline ends. This CDR3 reads CASSSPRSGTDTQYF. The DNA of the CDR3 is TGTGCCAGCAGCTCCCCCAGGTCGGGGACAGATACGCAGTATTTT.

The rearrangement joins TRBV19 to TRBJ2-5; 8 bases align to TRBD2. V dropped 1 base and J dropped 1; count of bases not matched to a gene: 5. The CDR3 runs to 16 residues. Germline V CDR1 and CDR2: LNHDA, SQIVND (reference sequence). The CDR3: CASSIAMAGGQETQYF. The CDR3 bases are TGTGCCAGTAGTATAGCAATGGCGGGAGGCCAAGAGACCCAGTACTTC. Full variable domain (rest looked up from reference TRBV19 and TRBJ2-5): DGGITQSPKYLFRKEGQNVTLSCEQNLNHDAMYWYRQDPGQGLRLIYYSQIVNDFQKGDIAEGYSVSREKKESFPLTVTSAQKNPTAFYLCASSIAMAGGQETQYFGPGTRLLVL.

The chain employs TRBV24-1 and TRBJ2-5; D gene unclear. The CDR3 consists of 13 residues. The germline CDR1 and CDR2 sequences are KGHDR and SFDVKD. The V end lost 5 bases, the J end lost 4 bases, and 10 bases lay between the germline ends. CDR3 sequence reads: CATSARFGETQYF. In DNA form, the CDR3 reads TGTGCCACCAGTGCGCGGTTTGGAGAGACCCAGTACTTC.

This clone has a handful of counts. This sequence joins TRBV5-1 and TRBJ2-1; 9 bases are a match to TRBD1. Germline V gene lookup returns CDR1 SGHRS and CDR2 YFSETQ. CDR3 length: 15 residues. Losses at the gene ends were 2 bases for V and 10 bases for J; bases not matched to a gene: 10. DNA for the CDR3: TGCGCCAGCAGCTTCACCGGGACAGGGAATAGGGAGCAGTTCTTC. It is translated as CASSFTGTGNREQFF.

The chain is built from TRBV14 and TRBJ1-2; D gene unclear. Germline-derived CDR1 and CDR2 are SGHDN and FVKESK. With 0 bases removed from V and 5 bases from J, the gap between germline ends came to 13 bases. CDR3 length: 15 residues. The CDR3 spells CASSQEVSGKYGYTF. The CDR3 bases are TGTGCCAGCAGCCAAGAGGTGTCGGGTAAATATGGCTACACCTTC.

The chain employs TRBV11-2 and TRBJ1-2, with unresolved D. Per germline, CDR1 SGHAT and CDR2 FQNNGV. V was cut by 1 base and J by 3 bases, with 9 bases left in between. This CDR3 has 14 amino acids. CDR3 region: CASSLGMADYGYTF. The CDR3, as DNA: TGTGCCAGCAGCTTAGGAATGGCGGACTATGGCTACACCTTC.

This sequence joins TRBV10-3 and TRBJ2-1; no definite D call. Trimming stripped 2 bases from V and 3 bases from J, with 8 bases between. The germline V gene has CDR1 ENHRY and CDR2 SYGVKD. This CDR3 has 14 residues. The CDR3 nucleotides are TGTGCCATCAGTGAGGCCGCAGGCTACAATGAGCAGTTCTTC. Its protein is CAISEAAGYNEQFF.

This chain joins TRBV5-1 and TRBJ2-3; D is ambiguous. CDR1 and CDR2 from the germline V gene are SGHRS and YFSETQ. This CDR3 is 15 amino acids long. Trimming shortened V by 0 bases and J by 2 bases, and 10 bases separated the two germline ends. In DNA, the CDR3 is TGCGCCAGCAGCTTGGCCAGGCCCTCCACAGATACGCAGTATTTT. Protein sequence: CASSLARPSTDTQYF.

This chain links TRBV28 with TRBJ1-2; D ambiguous. From germline, CDR1 is MDHEN and CDR2 SYDVKM. Between the trimmed V and J ends, which lost 6 bases and 6 bases, there was a span of 5 bases. The CDR3 length is 10 residues. Here the CDR3 DNA reads TGTGCCAGCAGCTCTAATGGCTACACCTTC. This encodes CASSSNGYTF.